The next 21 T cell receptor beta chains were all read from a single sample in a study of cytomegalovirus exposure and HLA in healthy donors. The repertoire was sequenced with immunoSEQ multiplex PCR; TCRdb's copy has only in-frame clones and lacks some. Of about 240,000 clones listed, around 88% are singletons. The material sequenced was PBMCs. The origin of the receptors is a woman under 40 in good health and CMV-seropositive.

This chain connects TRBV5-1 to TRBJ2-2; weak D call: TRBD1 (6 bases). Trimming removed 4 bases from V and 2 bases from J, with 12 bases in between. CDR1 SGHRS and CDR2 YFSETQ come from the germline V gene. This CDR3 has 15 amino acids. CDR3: CASSNRQANTGELFF. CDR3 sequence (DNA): TGCGCCAGCAGCAACAGACAGGCTAACACCGGGGAGCTGTTTTTT.

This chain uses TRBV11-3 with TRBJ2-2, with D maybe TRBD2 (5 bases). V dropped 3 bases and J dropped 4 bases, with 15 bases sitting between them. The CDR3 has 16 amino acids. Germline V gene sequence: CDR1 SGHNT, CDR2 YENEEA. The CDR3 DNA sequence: TGTGCCAGCAGCTTGATGAGCGGAGACCGCACCGGGGAGCTGTTTTTT. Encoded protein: CASSLMSGDRTGELFF.

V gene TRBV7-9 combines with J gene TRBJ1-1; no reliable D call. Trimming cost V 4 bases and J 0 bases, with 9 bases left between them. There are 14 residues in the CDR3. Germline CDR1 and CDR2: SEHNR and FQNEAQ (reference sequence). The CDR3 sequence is CASSSSRVNTEAFF. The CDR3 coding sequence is TGTGCCAGCAGCTCCTCGAGGGTGAACACTGAAGCTTTCTTT.

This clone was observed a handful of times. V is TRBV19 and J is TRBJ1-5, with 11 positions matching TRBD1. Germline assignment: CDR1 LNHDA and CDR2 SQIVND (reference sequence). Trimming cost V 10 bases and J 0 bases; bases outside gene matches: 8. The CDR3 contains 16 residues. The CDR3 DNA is TGTGCCACCAAGGACAGGGGGCCCGTTAGCAATCAGCCCCAGCATTTT. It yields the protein CATKDRGPVSNQPQHF.

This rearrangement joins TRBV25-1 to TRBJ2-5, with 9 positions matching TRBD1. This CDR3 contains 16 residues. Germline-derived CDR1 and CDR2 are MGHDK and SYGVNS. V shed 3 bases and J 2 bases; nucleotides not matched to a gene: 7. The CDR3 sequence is CASSDLGTGYQETQYF. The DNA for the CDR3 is TGTGCCAGCAGTGACCTCGGGACAGGGTATCAAGAGACCCAGTACTTC.

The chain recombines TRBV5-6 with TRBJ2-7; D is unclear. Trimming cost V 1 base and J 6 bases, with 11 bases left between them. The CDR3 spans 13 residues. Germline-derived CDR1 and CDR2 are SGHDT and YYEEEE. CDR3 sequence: CASSLPGPSEQYF. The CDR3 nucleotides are TGTGCCAGCAGCTTGCCAGGTCCCAGCGAGCAGTACTTC.

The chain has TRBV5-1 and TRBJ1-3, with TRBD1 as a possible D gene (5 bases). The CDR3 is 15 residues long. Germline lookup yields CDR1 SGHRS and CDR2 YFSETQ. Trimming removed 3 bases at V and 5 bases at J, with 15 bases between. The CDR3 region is CASSWGDRERNTIYF. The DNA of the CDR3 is TGCGCCAGCAGCTGGGGCGACCGGGAGAGAAACACCATATATTTT.

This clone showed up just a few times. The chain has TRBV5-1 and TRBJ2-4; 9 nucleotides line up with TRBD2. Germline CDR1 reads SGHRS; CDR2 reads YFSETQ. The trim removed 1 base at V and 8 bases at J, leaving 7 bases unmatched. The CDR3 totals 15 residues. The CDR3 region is CASSLFAIAGDIQYF. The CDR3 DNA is TGCGCCAGCAGCTTGTTCGCAATAGCGGGGGACATTCAGTACTTC. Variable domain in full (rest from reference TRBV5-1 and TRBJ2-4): KAGVTQTPRYLIKTRGQQVTLSCSPISGHRSVSWYQQTPGQGLQFLFEYFSETQRNKGNFPGRFSGRQFSNSRSEMNVSTLELGDSALYLCASSLFAIAGDIQYFGAGTRLSVL.

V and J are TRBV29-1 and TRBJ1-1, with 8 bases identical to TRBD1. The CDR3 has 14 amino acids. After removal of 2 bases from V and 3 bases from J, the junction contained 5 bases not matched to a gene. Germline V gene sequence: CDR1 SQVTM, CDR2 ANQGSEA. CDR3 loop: CSVEFGDRYTEAFF. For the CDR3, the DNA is TGCAGCGTTGAATTTGGGGACAGGTACACTGAAGCTTTCTTT.

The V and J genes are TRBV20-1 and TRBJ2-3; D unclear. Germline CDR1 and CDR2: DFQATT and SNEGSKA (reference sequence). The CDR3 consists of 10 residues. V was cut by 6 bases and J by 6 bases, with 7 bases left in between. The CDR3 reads CSATEDTQYF. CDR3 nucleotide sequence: TGCAGTGCAACAGAGGATACGCAGTATTTT.

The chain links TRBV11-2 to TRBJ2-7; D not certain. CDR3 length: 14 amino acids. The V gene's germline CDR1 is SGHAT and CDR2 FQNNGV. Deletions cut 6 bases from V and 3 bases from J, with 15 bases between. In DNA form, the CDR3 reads TGTGCCAGCAGATCCCCGTCTAATCTCTACGAGCAGTACTTC. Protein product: CASRSPSNLYEQYF.

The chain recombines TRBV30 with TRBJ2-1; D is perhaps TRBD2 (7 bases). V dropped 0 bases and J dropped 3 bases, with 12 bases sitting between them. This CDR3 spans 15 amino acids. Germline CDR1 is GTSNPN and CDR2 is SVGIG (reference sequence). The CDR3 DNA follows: TGTGCCTGGAGTGTAAGGGGGAGGGACTACAATGAGCAGTTCTTC. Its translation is CAWSVRGRDYNEQFF.

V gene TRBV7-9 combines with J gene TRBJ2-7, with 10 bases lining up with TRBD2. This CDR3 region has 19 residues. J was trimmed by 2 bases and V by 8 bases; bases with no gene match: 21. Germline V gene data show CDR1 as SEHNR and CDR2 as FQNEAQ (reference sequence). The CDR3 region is CASVQPPQGEREGPYEQYF. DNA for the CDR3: TGTGCCAGCGTCCAACCCCCCCAAGGCGAGCGGGAGGGCCCCTACGAGCAGTACTTC.

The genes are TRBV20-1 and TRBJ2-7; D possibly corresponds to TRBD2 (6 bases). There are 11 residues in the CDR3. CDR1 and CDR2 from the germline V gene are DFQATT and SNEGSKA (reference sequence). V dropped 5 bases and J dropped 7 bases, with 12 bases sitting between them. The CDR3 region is CSAPRGSEQYF. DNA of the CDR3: TGCAGTGCTCCTCGGGGGTCGGAGCAGTACTTC.

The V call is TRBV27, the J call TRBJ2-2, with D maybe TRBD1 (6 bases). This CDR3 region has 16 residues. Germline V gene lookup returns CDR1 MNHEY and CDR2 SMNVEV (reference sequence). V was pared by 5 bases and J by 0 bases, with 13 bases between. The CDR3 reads CASSMSGTPNTGELFF. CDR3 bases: TGTGCCAGCAGTATGTCCGGGACACCGAACACCGGGGAGCTGTTTTTT.

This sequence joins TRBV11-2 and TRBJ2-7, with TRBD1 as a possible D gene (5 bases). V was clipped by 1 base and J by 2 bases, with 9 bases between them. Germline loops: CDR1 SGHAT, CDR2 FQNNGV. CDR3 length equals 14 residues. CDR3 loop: CASSLVQGPYEQYF. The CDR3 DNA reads TGTGCCAGCAGCTTAGTCCAGGGTCCCTACGAGCAGTACTTC.

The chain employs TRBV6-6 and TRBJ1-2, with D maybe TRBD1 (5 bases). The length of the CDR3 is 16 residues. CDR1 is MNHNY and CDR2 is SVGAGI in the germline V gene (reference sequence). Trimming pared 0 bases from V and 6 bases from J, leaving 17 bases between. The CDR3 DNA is TGTGCCAGCAGTTACTCCCGGGGTCGGGGGAACGATGGCTACACCTTC. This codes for CASSYSRGRGNDGYTF.

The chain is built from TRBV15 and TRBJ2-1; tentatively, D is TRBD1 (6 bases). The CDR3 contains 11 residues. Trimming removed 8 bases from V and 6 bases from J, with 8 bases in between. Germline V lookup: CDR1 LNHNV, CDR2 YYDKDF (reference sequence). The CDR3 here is CATGGSNEQFF. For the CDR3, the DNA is TGTGCCACCGGGGGCTCCAATGAGCAGTTCTTC.

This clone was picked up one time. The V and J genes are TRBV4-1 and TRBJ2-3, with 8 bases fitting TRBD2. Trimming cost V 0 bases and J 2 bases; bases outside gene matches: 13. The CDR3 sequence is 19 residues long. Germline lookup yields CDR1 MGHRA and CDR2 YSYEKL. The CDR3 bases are TGCGCCAGCAGCCAAGATACGGGACTAGGGGAGGGATCCACAGATACGCAGTATTTT. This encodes CASSQDTGLGEGSTDTQYF.

The CDR3 protein is CASSQDPGLANFRSYNEQFF. CDR3 coding DNA: TGTGCCAGCAGCCAAGATCCGGGACTAGCGAATTTTCGGTCCTACAATGAGCAGTTCTTC. The chain combines TRBV14 with TRBJ2-1, with TRBD2 matching 10 bases. Per germline, CDR1 SGHDN and CDR2 FVKESK. The CDR3 is 20 residues long. The junction had 12 bases not matched to a gene; V was cut back by 0 bases and J by 1 base. The complete variable domain, with remaining parts taken from reference TRBV14 and TRBJ2-1, reads EAGVTQFPSHSVIEKGQTVTLRCDPISGHDNLYWYRRVMGKEIKFLLHFVKESKQDESGMPNNRFLAERTGGTYSTLKVQPAELEDSGVYFCASSQDPGLANFRSYNEQFFGPGTRLTVL.

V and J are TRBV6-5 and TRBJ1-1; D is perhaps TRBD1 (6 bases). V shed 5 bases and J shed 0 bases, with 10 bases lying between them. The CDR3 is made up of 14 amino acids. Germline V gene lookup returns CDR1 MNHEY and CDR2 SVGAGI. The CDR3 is CASSETGMNTEAFF. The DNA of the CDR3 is TGTGCCAGCAGTGAAACAGGGATGAACACTGAAGCTTTCTTT.